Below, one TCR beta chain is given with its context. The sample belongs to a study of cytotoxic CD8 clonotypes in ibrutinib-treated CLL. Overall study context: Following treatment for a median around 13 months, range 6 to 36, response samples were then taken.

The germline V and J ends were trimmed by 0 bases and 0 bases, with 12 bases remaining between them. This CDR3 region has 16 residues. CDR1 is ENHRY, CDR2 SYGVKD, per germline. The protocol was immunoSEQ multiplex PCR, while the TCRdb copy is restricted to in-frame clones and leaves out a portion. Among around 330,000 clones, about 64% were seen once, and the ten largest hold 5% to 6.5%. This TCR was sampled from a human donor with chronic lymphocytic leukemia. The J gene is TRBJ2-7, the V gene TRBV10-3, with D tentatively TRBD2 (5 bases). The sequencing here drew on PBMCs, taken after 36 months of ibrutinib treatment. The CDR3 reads CAISESRLPSSYEQYF. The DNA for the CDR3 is TGTGCCATCAGTGAGTCGAGACTACCGAGCTCCTACGAGCAGTACTTC.